Following are 30 T cell receptor beta chains from one sample sequenced in a study of cytomegalovirus exposure and HLA in healthy donors. Generated by immunoSEQ multiplex PCR, the TCRdb table keeps only in-frame clones and is missing some. The data show about 130,000 clones, roughly 89% seen once. The sample taken for sequencing was PBMCs. The receptor set was obtained from a woman between 18 and 29 years old in good health and CMV-seronegative.

The chain carries TRBV6-1 and TRBJ2-5, with a possible D match to TRBD1 (5 bases). Trimming removed 0 bases from V and 6 bases from J, with 23 bases in between. The CDR3 extends over 18 amino acids. Germline V gene data show CDR1 as MNHNS and CDR2 as SASEGT. CDR3 in DNA: TGTGCCAGCAGTGAAGCAGCCAGGTCTATCAGGGTTTGGAAGACCCAGTACTTC. Amino acid sequence: CASSEAARSIRVWKTQYF.

The chain joins TRBV7-2 to TRBJ1-2; D not resolved. The CDR3 covers 13 residues. V lost 2 bases, J lost 9 bases, and 13 bases lay in between. The germline V gene has CDR1 SGHTA and CDR2 FQGNSA. CDR3 protein: CASSLSRLVRYTF. CDR3 sequence (DNA): TGTGCCAGCAGCTTAAGTCGTCTAGTCCGCTACACCTTC.

The chain employs TRBV6-5 and TRBJ2-3; D gene unclear. Looked up from germline, CDR1 is MNHEY and CDR2 is SVGAGI. The germline V and J ends were trimmed by 2 bases and 4 bases, with 7 bases remaining between them. The length of the CDR3 is 13 residues. As DNA, the CDR3 is TGTGCCAGCAGTTACCAAAGAGCAGATACGCAGTATTTT. It codes for CASSYQRADTQYF.

The chain uses TRBV5-6 and TRBJ2-1; D is ambiguous. The germline CDR1 and CDR2 sequences are SGHDT and YYEEEE. Trimming removed 0 bases at V and 0 bases at J, with 16 bases between. The CDR3 length is 18 residues. The CDR3: CASSLEWNGNSSYNEQFF. The CDR3 DNA reads as TGTGCCAGCAGCTTGGAATGGAATGGCAACAGCTCCTACAATGAGCAGTTCTTC.

The genes are TRBV5-6 and TRBJ1-5, with 7 bases identical to TRBD1. J lost 5 bases, V lost 2 bases, and 7 bases had no gene match. This CDR3 region has 15 residues. Per germline, CDR1 SGHDT and CDR2 YYEEEE. The CDR3 loop reads CASSFGARGDQPQHF. In DNA, the CDR3 is TGTGCCAGCAGCTTCGGTGCCAGGGGGGATCAGCCCCAGCATTTT.

A few counts support this clone. The chain carries TRBV7-6 and TRBJ2-2, with D unclear. Trimming pared 0 bases from V and 7 bases from J, leaving 3 bases between. This CDR3 has 12 amino acids. Germline V gives CDR1 SGHVS, CDR2 FNYEAQ. CDR3 DNA sequence: TGTGCCAGCAGCTTAGCGCGCGGGGAGCTGTTTTTT. Residues: CASSLARGELFF. The full variable domain, with the rest looked up from reference TRBV7-6 and TRBJ2-2, is GAGVSQSPRYKVTKRGQDVALRCDPISGHVSLYWYRQALGQGPEFLTYFNYEAQQDKSGLPNDRFSAERPEGSISTLTIQRTEQRDSAMYRCASSLARGELFFGEGSRLTVL.

The J gene is TRBJ2-6, the V gene TRBV11-3, with D maybe TRBD1 (6 bases). Germline loops: CDR1 SGHNT, CDR2 YENEEA. Trimming cost V 5 bases and J 2 bases, with 10 bases left between them. The CDR3 consists of 15 residues. CDR3 protein: CASSLQGAGANVLTF. CDR3 in DNA: TGTGCCAGCAGCCTACAGGGAGCTGGGGCCAACGTCCTGACTTTC.

The gene calls are TRBV19 and TRBJ1-4; 7 bases agree with TRBD1. Germline V lookup: CDR1 LNHDA, CDR2 SQIVND (reference sequence). The CDR3 is made up of 13 amino acids. The ends lost 7 bases at V and 4 bases at J; junction bases unmatched: 3. CDR3 loop: CASTRGINEKLFF. Here the CDR3 DNA reads TGTGCCAGTACCAGGGGGATTAATGAAAAACTGTTTTTT.

This rearrangement joins TRBV29-1 to TRBJ2-5; 7 bases line up with TRBD1. The V and J ends lost 1 base and 3 bases, in that order; junction bases with no gene match: 14. The CDR3 totals 17 residues. Germline CDR1 SQVTM, CDR2 ANQGSEA. The CDR3 here is CSVEGTADRLLKETQYF. In DNA, the CDR3 is TGCAGCGTTGAAGGGACGGCGGACAGGCTATTAAAAGAGACCCAGTACTTC.

This clone was counted once. The chain joins TRBV6-1 to TRBJ2-7; D uncertain. Germline-derived CDR1 and CDR2 are MNHNS and SASEGT. V was cut by 3 bases and J by 3 bases, with 9 bases left in between. This CDR3 is built from 13 residues. The CDR3 sequence: CASSDNSFYEQYF. Written as DNA, the CDR3 is TGTGCCAGCAGTGACAACAGTTTCTACGAGCAGTACTTC.

The chain combines TRBV29-1 with TRBJ2-7; 8 nucleotides agree with TRBD1. The germline CDR1 and CDR2 sequences are SQVTM and ANQGSEA. The junction had 9 bases not matched to a gene; V was cut back by 7 bases and J by 4 bases. There are 13 residues in the CDR3. CDR3: CSASGGDRYEQYF. The CDR3 region has the DNA TGCAGCGCCTCAGGGGGCGATCGGTACGAGCAGTACTTC.

The rearrangement joins TRBV13 to TRBJ1-6; possible D gene TRBD1, 5 bases. The CDR3 is 16 residues long. Germline lookup yields CDR1 PRHDT and CDR2 FYEKMQ (reference sequence). V lost 5 bases, J lost 4 bases, and 15 bases lay in between. The CDR3 sequence is CASSLSGGGYNSPLHF. DNA of the CDR3: TGTGCCAGCAGCCTCTCGGGGGGGGGTTATAATTCACCCCTCCACTTT.

The chain recombines TRBV6-5 with TRBJ2-1; 9 bases are shared with TRBD2. V lost 2 bases to trimming and J lost 4 bases; unmatched junction nucleotides: 3. Looked up from germline, CDR1 is MNHEY and CDR2 is SVGAGI. The CDR3 contains 15 residues. The CDR3 region has the DNA TGTGCCAGCAGTTACGGCGGGGGGGTATACAATGAGCAGTTCTTC. Its protein product is CASSYGGGVYNEQFF.

The chain is built from TRBV10-1 and TRBJ1-5, with a weak D call TRBD1 (5 bases). Germline lookup yields CDR1 WNHNN and CDR2 SYGVQD (reference sequence). V lost 8 bases, J lost 6 bases, and 17 bases lay in between. The length of the CDR3 is 14 residues. CDR3 coding DNA: TGCGCCAGCCCGATTACAGGTTTGGGTCAGCCCCAGCATTTT. Protein: CASPITGLGQPQHF.

The gene calls are TRBV11-2 and TRBJ2-1, with D perhaps matching TRBD2 (6 bases). Germline assignment: CDR1 SGHAT and CDR2 FQNNGV. The CDR3 totals 15 residues. The V gene lost 5 bases and the J gene lost 5 bases, with 16 bases spanning the gap. This CDR3 reads CASSPIPGLNNEQFF. The CDR3 coding sequence is TGTGCCAGCAGCCCGATCCCGGGACTCAACAATGAGCAGTTCTTC. The complete variable domain, with remaining parts taken from reference TRBV11-2 and TRBJ2-1, reads EAGVAQSPRYKIIEKRQSVAFWCNPISGHATLYWYQQILGQGPKLLIQFQNNGVVDDSQLPKDRFSAERLKGVDSTLKIQPAKLEDSAVYLCASSPIPGLNNEQFFGPGTRLTVL.

The V gene is TRBV7-2, the J gene TRBJ1-1; D ambiguous. The CDR3 totals 15 residues. Germline assignment: CDR1 SGHTA and CDR2 FQGNSA. The V end was cut by 2 bases, the J end by 7 bases, with 17 bases between. CDR3: CASSLTVGRTDEAFF. The CDR3 DNA follows: TGTGCCAGCAGCTTAACTGTAGGGAGAACAGATGAAGCTTTCTTT.

This chain connects TRBV4-2 to TRBJ1-2, with TRBD1 matching over 7 bases. J lost 8 bases, V lost 0 bases, and 9 bases had no gene match. CDR1 and CDR2 from the germline V gene are LGHNA and YNFKEQ. CDR3 length: 15 residues. The DNA for the CDR3 is TGTGCCAGCAGCCAAGAGTCACAGGGGATTAGGGGCTACACCTTC. It translates to CASSQESQGIRGYTF.

The chain is built from TRBV5-8 and TRBJ1-5; D is possibly TRBD1 (6 bases). CDR1 is SGHTS and CDR2 is YDEGEE in the germline V gene. Trimming pared 0 bases from V and 7 bases from J, leaving 14 bases between. The CDR3 is made up of 15 amino acids. The chain's CDR3 is CASSLALGARQPQHF. The CDR3 coding sequence is TGTGCCAGCAGCTTGGCCTTGGGGGCCAGGCAGCCCCAGCATTTT.

The chain links TRBV11-2 to TRBJ2-3, with TRBD2 matching 11 bases. The V and J ends lost 4 bases and 3 bases, in that order; junction bases with no gene match: 12. This CDR3 is 18 amino acids long. Germline CDR1 and CDR2: SGHAT and FQNNGV. The chain's CDR3 is CASSYSGGAVISTDTQYF. The CDR3 nucleotides are TGTGCCAGCAGCTATAGCGGGGGGGCCGTTATTAGTACAGATACGCAGTATTTT.

The V gene is TRBV9, the J gene TRBJ1-2, with D possibly matching TRBD1 (5 bases). The CDR3 is made up of 13 amino acids. V dropped 0 bases and J dropped 8 bases, with 11 bases sitting between them. Germline loops: CDR1 SGDLS, CDR2 YYNGEE. The CDR3 loop reads CASSVGRDGGYTF. In nucleotides, the CDR3 is TGTGCCAGCAGCGTAGGCAGGGATGGCGGCTACACCTTC.

This clone has only one observation. This chain links TRBV5-1 with TRBJ2-1; 9 nucleotides line up with TRBD2. V trimming: 4 bases; J trimming: 7 bases; junction bases outside the gene matches: 12. CDR3 length: 16 residues. CDR1 is SGHRS, CDR2 YFSETQ, per germline. The CDR3, as DNA: TGCGCCAGCAGCGACGTTCGCGGGGGGGCGGGAAATGAGCAGTTCTTC. Translating it yields CASSDVRGGAGNEQFF. The whole variable domain, filled in from reference TRBV5-1 and TRBJ2-1, reads KAGVTQTPRYLIKTRGQQVTLSCSPISGHRSVSWYQQTPGQGLQFLFEYFSETQRNKGNFPGRFSGRQFSNSRSEMNVSTLELGDSALYLCASSDVRGGAGNEQFFGPGTRLTVL.

The sample holds a few counts of this clone. The chain carries TRBV27 and TRBJ1-6; TRBD1 is a possible D gene (6 bases). The CDR3 has 16 residues. Germline CDR1 and CDR2: MNHEY and SMNVEV (reference sequence). V lost 3 bases, J lost 3 bases, and 12 bases lay in between. This CDR3 is CASSLGRGVYNSPLHF. The CDR3 DNA is TGTGCCAGCAGTTTGGGCAGGGGAGTCTATAATTCACCCCTCCACTTT.

This rearrangement joins TRBV6-1 to TRBJ1-5; D is perhaps TRBD1 (5 bases). Trimming cost V 1 base and J 9 bases, with 10 bases left between them. The CDR3 has 13 residues. CDR1 is MNHNS and CDR2 is SASEGT in the germline V gene. The chain's CDR3 is CASSEGGRGPQHF. In DNA, the CDR3 is TGTGCCAGCAGTGAAGGAGGAAGGGGGCCCCAGCATTTT.

The V and J genes are TRBV6-5 and TRBJ1-2; 8 nucleotides align to TRBD1. This CDR3 spans 16 amino acids. The V gene's germline CDR1 is MNHEY and CDR2 SVGAGI. J was trimmed by 2 bases and V by 0 bases; bases with no gene match: 5. Here the CDR3 DNA reads TGTGCCAGCAGTTACTCGTCAGGGGGCGCAAACTATGGCTACACCTTC. Residues: CASSYSSGGANYGYTF.

The CDR3 coding sequence is TGCGCCAGCAGCTTGCGGGATCTCCAAGAGACCCAGTACTTC. Translation: CASSLRDLQETQYF. V is TRBV5-1 and J is TRBJ2-5; TRBD2 is a possible D gene (5 bases). The germline V gene has CDR1 SGHRS and CDR2 YFSETQ. The CDR3 extends over 14 amino acids. V lost 1 base and J 1 base, leaving 8 bases between the germline ends.

The V and J genes are TRBV7-9 and TRBJ2-1, with D possibly TRBD2 on 6 matching bases. The CDR3 sequence is 16 residues long. Germline assignment: CDR1 SEHNR and CDR2 FQNEAQ (reference sequence). Trimming shortened V by 5 bases and J by 0 bases, and 14 bases separated the two germline ends. CDR3 protein: CASSTIGTVSYNEQFF. The CDR3 nucleotides are TGTGCCAGCAGCACCATAGGGACTGTCTCCTACAATGAGCAGTTCTTC.

This rearrangement joins TRBV4-2 to TRBJ1-1, with a weak D call TRBD1 (5 bases). This CDR3 is built from 17 residues. Germline assignment: CDR1 LGHNA and CDR2 YNFKEQ. V lost 0 bases to trimming and J lost 7 bases, with 21 bases between them. The CDR3 region has the DNA TGTGCCAGCAGCCAAGAACGCATGGGGCGGCAGTCAATTGAAGCTTTCTTT. Its translation: CASSQERMGRQSIEAFF.

V usage is TRBV6-1 and J usage is TRBJ1-5, with no clear D. CDR3 length equals 14 residues. Germline CDR1 is MNHNS and CDR2 is SASEGT. The V gene lost 8 bases and the J gene lost 0 bases, with 11 bases spanning the gap. The CDR3 is CASQETNSNQPQHF. CDR3 in DNA: TGTGCCAGCCAGGAGACTAATAGCAATCAGCCCCAGCATTTT.

This chain connects TRBV2 to TRBJ2-1; D gene unclear. V was clipped by 7 bases and J by 7 bases, with 17 bases between them. The length of the CDR3 is 14 residues. CDR1 SNHLY and CDR2 FYNNEI come from the germline V gene. CDR3 nucleotides: TGTGCCAGCACCAACTCCTACGTGGAGAATGAGCAGTTCTTC. Translated: CASTNSYVENEQFF.

The rearrangement uses TRBV12-5 and TRBJ2-2; the D gene is possibly TRBD2 (5 bases). This CDR3 spans 18 amino acids. Germline V gives CDR1 LGHNT, CDR2 FRNRAP. Trimming cost V 6 bases and J 4 bases, with 24 bases left between them. The CDR3 bases are TGTGCTAGTGGCCGAAAACGGAGGTATGTGTTGGGCACCGGGGAGCTGTTTTTT. Its protein is CASGRKRRYVLGTGELFF.